The source of this TCR beta chain is a study of blood T cell repertoires in COVID-19 (dated by TCRdb to about 2020). For the study in its entirety: Collaborator samples came from the United States, Italy and Spain and covered acute and convalescent phases of COVID-19. Sample metadata almost always included a de-identified subject ID, COVID-19 status, age in years and sex. Where available, HLA class I and class II types were taken from metadata supplied by the sample provider and were not determined by assay-based typing. The samples were drawn from two sources: the first 160 participants of the ongoing ImmuneRACE study, and approximately 1,300 subjects contributed by 6 global collaborators. The material from the prospective study consisted of cDNA or gDNA derived from T cells, B-cell-depleted T cells, or PBMCs. The repertoires were made available in a free public database intended to serve as a resource for research on the immune response to SARS-CoV-2. Subjects who had been exposed to COVID-19, were actively infected with it, or had recovered from it provided the deeply sampled blood TCRbeta repertoires that made up the dataset.

Regarding this clone: Its antigen has not been determined. No quality values exist for individual bases; no much larger clone is one base distant.

Participants in the prospective study were aged roughly 18 to 89 years, lived in approximately 26 United States geographic areas, and enrolled through a virtual design. In the prospective study, participants were assigned to cohorts based on the clinical history participants reported in a screening survey and a study questionnaire. Recovered participants in ImmuneRACE Cohort 3 were defined as having two consecutive negative NP/OP PCR tests, clearance from a healthcare professional, or resolution of symptoms. In the prospective study, whole blood, serum and a nasopharyngeal or oropharyngeal swab were collected from each participant by mobile phlebotomists. Prospective study participants could optionally give additional blood draws and questionnaires over an approximately two-month period. Prospective study blood samples were shipped either frozen or at room temperature before DNA extraction. TCRbeta CDR3 regions were amplified from genomic DNA using the immunoSEQ Assay, a bias-controlled multiplex PCR. The study's processing was this. The number of nucleated cells in each sample was estimated by amplification of reference gene primers within the assay. To quantify the absolute abundance of each unique TCRbeta CDR3 rearrangement, sequence reads were collapsed and filtered. For each sample, productive Simpson clonality was calculated as the square root of Simpson's diversity index across productive rearrangements. Sourced from immuneACCESS, this table was stored by TCRdb with only in-frame sequences that have V and J called. A share of the clones is absent; for the studies checked, an unresolved V gene accounts for under half, and the remainder has no known explanation. Clone size and V and J calls were adopted from that table, with D and trimming inferred from the DNA. Recorded for this sample are under 250,000 clones; approximately 80% of them occurred a single time. Of the sample, around 2% falls within the top ten clones.

General study outcomes and caveats: The amount of clinical and demographic metadata varied by source and participant and was provided uncurated.

Sequenced: PBMCs or T cells enriched from blood (not recorded which). The TCR was taken from a man between 60 and 75 years old who had recovered from COVID-19.

The nucleotides are TGTGCCAGTAGTAAAACAGGAGAACAAGAGACCCAGTACTTC. This codes for CASSKTGEQETQYF. The rearranged chain carries TRBV19 and TRBJ2-5; the D segment could be TRBD1, given 5 matching bases. CDR1 LNHDA and CDR2 SQIVND are derived from the germline V gene (reference sequence). The CDR3 spans 14 residues, from the cysteine through the phenylalanine. The CDR3 DNA has 42 bases and is translated from base 1. The V end loses 4 bases and the J end loses 2 bases, and a stretch of 11 bases separates them.